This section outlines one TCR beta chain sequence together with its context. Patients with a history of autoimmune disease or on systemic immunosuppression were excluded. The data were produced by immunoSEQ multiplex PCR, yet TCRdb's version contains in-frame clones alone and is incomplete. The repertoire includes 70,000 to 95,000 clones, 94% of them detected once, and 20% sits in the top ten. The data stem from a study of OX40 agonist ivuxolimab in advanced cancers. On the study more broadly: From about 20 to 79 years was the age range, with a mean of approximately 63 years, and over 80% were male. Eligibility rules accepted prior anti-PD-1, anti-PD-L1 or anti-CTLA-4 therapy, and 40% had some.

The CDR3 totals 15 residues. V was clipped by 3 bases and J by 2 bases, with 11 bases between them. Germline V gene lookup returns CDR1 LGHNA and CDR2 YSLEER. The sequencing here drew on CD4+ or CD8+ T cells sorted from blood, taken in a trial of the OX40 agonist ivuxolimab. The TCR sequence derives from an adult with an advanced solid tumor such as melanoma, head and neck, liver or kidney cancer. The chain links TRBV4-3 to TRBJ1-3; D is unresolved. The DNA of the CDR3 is TGCGCCAGCAGCCAGTTGAGGACCCCTGGAAACACCATATATTTT. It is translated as CASSQLRTPGNTIYF.